This TCR beta chain was identified in a study of OX40 agonist ivuxolimab in advanced cancers. Study overall: Three dose-escalation patients had partial responses: one with hepatocellular carcinoma and two with cutaneous melanoma.

Data came from immunoSEQ multiplex PCR; TCRdb stores just in-frame clones and leaves some out. The sample contains more than 60,000 clones, about nine tenths of which appear only once. This clone was found a few times. Its cognate antigen is unknown. CDR3 length: 15 amino acids. The V gene lost 4 bases and the J gene lost 0 bases, with 7 bases spanning the gap. Germline loops: CDR1 SGHDN, CDR2 FVKESK. Study-level results: In the expanded peripheral T cells, antigen specificity was never determined. Compared with others, partial responders at 0.1-3.0 mg/kg displayed clonal expansion among the lowest.

The TCR comes from an adult with an advanced solid tumor such as melanoma, head and neck, liver or kidney cancer. This chain links TRBV14 with TRBJ2-6; D uncertain. The sample was CD4+ or CD8+ T cells sorted from blood, taken in a trial of the OX40 agonist ivuxolimab. CDR3 amino acids: CASSPWGSGANVLTF. The CDR3 DNA reads as TGTGCCAGCAGCCCGTGGGGCTCTGGGGCCAACGTCCTGACTTTC.